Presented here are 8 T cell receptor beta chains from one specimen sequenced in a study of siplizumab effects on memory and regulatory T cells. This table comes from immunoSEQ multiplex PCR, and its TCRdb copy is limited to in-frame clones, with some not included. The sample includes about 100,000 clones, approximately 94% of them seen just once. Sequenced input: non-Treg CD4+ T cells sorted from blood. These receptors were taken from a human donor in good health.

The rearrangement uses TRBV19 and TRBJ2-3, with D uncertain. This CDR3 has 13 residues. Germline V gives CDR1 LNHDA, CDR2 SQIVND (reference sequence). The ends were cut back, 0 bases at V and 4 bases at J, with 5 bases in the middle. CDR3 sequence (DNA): TGTGCCAGTAGTATAGATCGAGCAGATACGCAGTATTTT. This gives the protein CASSIDRADTQYF.

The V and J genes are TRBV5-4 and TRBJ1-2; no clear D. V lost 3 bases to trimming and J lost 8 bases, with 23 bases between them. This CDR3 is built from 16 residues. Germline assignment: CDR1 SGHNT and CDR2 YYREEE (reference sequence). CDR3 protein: CASSSPDDDSTRGYTF. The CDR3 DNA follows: TGTGCCAGCAGCTCCCCGGACGACGATTCGACGCGGGGCTACACCTTC.

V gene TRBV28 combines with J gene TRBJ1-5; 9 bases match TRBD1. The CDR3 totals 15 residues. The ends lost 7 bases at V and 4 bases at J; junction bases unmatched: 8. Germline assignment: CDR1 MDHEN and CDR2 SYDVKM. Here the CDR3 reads CASTGTGYRNQPQHF. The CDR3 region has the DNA TGTGCCAGCACCGGGACAGGGTATCGAAATCAGCCCCAGCATTTT.

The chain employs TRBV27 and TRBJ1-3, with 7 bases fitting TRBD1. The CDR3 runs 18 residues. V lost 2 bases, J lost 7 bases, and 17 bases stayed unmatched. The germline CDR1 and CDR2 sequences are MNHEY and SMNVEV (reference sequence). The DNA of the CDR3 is TGTGCCAGCAGTTTAGGGCCTCCGGGACAGCTTCTGCGGAACACCATATATTTT. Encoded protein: CASSLGPPGQLLRNTIYF.

The CDR3 nucleotides read TGTGCCTGGAGTGGGGGGAATCAGCCCCAGCATTTT. Its protein product is CAWSGGNQPQHF. The J gene is TRBJ1-5, the V gene TRBV30; D might be TRBD1 (5 bases). The CDR3 has 12 amino acids. From germline, CDR1 is GTSNPN and CDR2 SVGIG (reference sequence). Deletions cut 1 base from V and 4 bases from J, with 5 bases between.

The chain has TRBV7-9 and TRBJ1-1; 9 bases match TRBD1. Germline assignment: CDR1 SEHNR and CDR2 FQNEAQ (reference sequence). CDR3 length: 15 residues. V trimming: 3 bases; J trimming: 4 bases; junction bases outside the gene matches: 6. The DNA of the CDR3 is TGTGCCAGCAGCTTCTCCTTGACAGGGGGCACTGAAGCTTTCTTT. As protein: CASSFSLTGGTEAFF. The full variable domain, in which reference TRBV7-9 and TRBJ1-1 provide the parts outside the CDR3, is DTGVSQNPRHKITKRGQNVTFRCDPISEHNRLYWYRQTLGQGPEFLTYFQNEAQLEKSRLLSDRFSAERPKGSFSTLEIQRTEQGDSAMYLCASSFSLTGGTEAFFGQGTRLTVV.

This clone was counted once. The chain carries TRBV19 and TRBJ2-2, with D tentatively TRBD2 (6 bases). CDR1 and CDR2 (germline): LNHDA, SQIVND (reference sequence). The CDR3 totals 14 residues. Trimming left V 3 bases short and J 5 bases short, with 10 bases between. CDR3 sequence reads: CASSMISGTGELFF. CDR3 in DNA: TGTGCCAGTAGTATGATAAGCGGGACCGGGGAGCTGTTTTTT. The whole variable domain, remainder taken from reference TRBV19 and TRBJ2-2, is DGGITQSPKYLFRKEGQNVTLSCEQNLNHDAMYWYRQDPGQGLRLIYYSQIVNDFQKGDIAEGYSVSREKKESFPLTVTSAQKNPTAFYLCASSMISGTGELFFGEGSRLTVL.

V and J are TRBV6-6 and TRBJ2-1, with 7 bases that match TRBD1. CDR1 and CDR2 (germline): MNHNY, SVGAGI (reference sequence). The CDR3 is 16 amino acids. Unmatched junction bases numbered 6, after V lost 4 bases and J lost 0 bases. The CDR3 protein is CASSLKQGYSYNEQFF. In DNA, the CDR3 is TGTGCCAGCAGTTTGAAACAGGGGTACTCCTACAATGAGCAGTTCTTC.